These 20 T cell receptor beta chains came from one sample sequenced in a study of siplizumab effects on memory and regulatory T cells. This table comes from immunoSEQ multiplex PCR, and its TCRdb copy is limited to in-frame clones, with some not included. The data contain around 100,000 clones, about 90% of them singletons. The sample consisted of non-Treg CD4+ T cells sorted from blood. These TCRs come from a human donor in good health.

J is TRBJ2-1 and V is TRBV6-4, with 7 bases identical to TRBD1. The CDR3 loop spans 17 amino acids. J lost 1 base, V lost 2 bases, and 8 bases had no gene match. CDR1 and CDR2 (germline): MRHNA, SNTAGT. CDR3 sequence reads: CASSDTIGQVSYNEQFF. As DNA, the CDR3 is TGTGCCAGCAGTGACACAATCGGACAGGTTTCCTACAATGAGCAGTTCTTC.

The CDR3 region is CASRTQDSPLHF. CDR3 nucleotide sequence: TGTGCCAGCAGGACTCAAGATTCACCCCTCCACTTT. This chain links TRBV5-6 with TRBJ1-6; D gene unclear. The V gene's germline CDR1 is SGHDT and CDR2 YYEEEE. The CDR3 is 12 residues long. V was clipped by 5 bases and J by 8 bases, with 8 bases between them.

DNA of the CDR3: TGTGCCAGCAGAACTGGGGTGGGGGGCCGCGAGCAGTACTTC. Translated: CASRTGVGGREQYF. The chain recombines TRBV27 with TRBJ2-7, with D perhaps given as TRBD1 or TRBD2 (6 bases each). Trimming left V 6 bases short and J 6 bases short, with 18 bases between. The germline gives CDR1 MNHEY, CDR2 SMNVEV (reference sequence). The CDR3 extends over 14 amino acids.

The rearrangement uses TRBV5-5 and TRBJ1-3; D ambiguous. Germline-derived CDR1 and CDR2 are SGHKS and YYEKEE (reference sequence). V lost 1 base and J 0 bases, leaving 11 bases between the germline ends. This CDR3 contains 16 residues. CDR3 nucleotide sequence: TGTGCCAGCAGCTTGTACCGATCTCACTCTGGAAACACCATATATTTT. It translates to CASSLYRSHSGNTIYF.

This clone appeared a single time. The rearrangement joins TRBV14 to TRBJ2-2; the D is unclear. This CDR3 spans 13 amino acids. V was trimmed by 4 bases and J by 7 bases, leaving 10 bases between them. Germline CDR1 is SGHDN and CDR2 is FVKESK. CDR3 sequence reads: CASSLLVIGELFF. The CDR3 DNA follows: TGTGCCAGCAGCCTCCTAGTTATCGGGGAGCTGTTTTTT.

This sequence joins TRBV25-1 and TRBJ2-3; unclear D gene. The germline CDR1 and CDR2 sequences are MGHDK and SYGVNS. The V end was cut by 3 bases, the J end by 3 bases, with 4 bases between. This CDR3 contains 12 residues. CDR3: CASSDRTDTQYF. CDR3 in DNA: TGTGCCAGCAGTGACAGAACAGATACGCAGTATTTT.

This clone was detected only once. The J gene is TRBJ1-6, the V gene TRBV6-5, with D perhaps TRBD1 (6 bases). The CDR3 contains 15 residues. Per the germline V gene, CDR1 is MNHEY and CDR2 is SVGAGI. Trimming took 0 bases from V and 6 from J, leaving 9 bases between them. The CDR3 DNA follows: TGTGCCAGCAGTTACTCTACGGGGGCTAATTCACCCCTCCACTTT. Protein product: CASSYSTGANSPLHF.

V usage is TRBV6-1 and J usage is TRBJ2-1; TRBD1 aligns across 7 bases. The germline V gene has CDR1 MNHNS and CDR2 SASEGT. The CDR3 is 13 amino acids. V trimming: 6 bases; J trimming: 3 bases; junction bases outside the gene matches: 2. The CDR3 loop is CASRGTVYNEQFF. CDR3 DNA sequence: TGTGCCAGCAGGGGGACAGTCTACAATGAGCAGTTCTTC.

This sequence joins TRBV7-8 and TRBJ2-1; D call uncertain. Germline V gene lookup returns CDR1 SGHVS and CDR2 FQNEAQ. The ends were cut back, 1 base at V and 9 bases at J, with 16 bases in the middle. The length of the CDR3 is 15 residues. Here the CDR3 DNA reads TGTGCCAGCAGCTTAGGAGACGGACCAAGGATTGAGCAGTTCTTC. Translated, it gives CASSLGDGPRIEQFF.

The chain couples TRBV19 to TRBJ2-1; D uncertain. Deletions cut 3 bases from V and 6 bases from J, with 15 bases between. The CDR3 consists of 15 residues. CDR1 LNHDA and CDR2 SQIVND come from the germline V gene (reference sequence). The CDR3, as DNA: TGTGCCAGTAGTATTCCGGGCCGAGGAGTCAATGAGCAGTTCTTC. Residues: CASSIPGRGVNEQFF.

The J gene is TRBJ2-7, the V gene TRBV5-5; 9 bases align to TRBD2. Germline loops: CDR1 SGHKS, CDR2 YYEKEE (reference sequence). The V gene end was trimmed by 0 bases and the J gene end by 6 bases; junction bases not matched to a gene: 10. The CDR3 is 16 residues long. The CDR3 region has the DNA TGTGCCAGCAGCTTGGCCGGGGTTAGCGGGAGCTTCGAGCAGTACTTC. Translation gives CASSLAGVSGSFEQYF.

The chain couples TRBV2 to TRBJ1-5; D remains unclear. The V gene lost 5 bases and the J gene lost 0 bases, with 8 bases spanning the gap. Germline lookup yields CDR1 SNHLY and CDR2 FYNNEI. There are 14 residues in the CDR3. The CDR3 reads CASSWQISNQPQHF. The CDR3 coding sequence is TGTGCCAGCAGTTGGCAGATTAGCAATCAGCCCCAGCATTTT.

This clone showed up just once. The chain carries TRBV5-4 and TRBJ1-1; D perhaps matches TRBD1 (5 bases). The germline V and J ends were trimmed by 3 bases and 6 bases, with 9 bases remaining between them. The CDR3 spans 12 residues. CDR1 is SGHNT, CDR2 YYREEE, per germline (reference sequence). CDR3 sequence (DNA): TGTGCCAGCAGCTCGGGGACGGCTGAAGCTTTCTTT. Encoded protein: CASSSGTAEAFF. Full variable domain (outside the CDR3, taken from reference TRBV5-4 and TRBJ1-1): ETGVTQSPTHLIKTRGQQVTLRCSSQSGHNTVSWYQQALGQGPQFIFQYYREEENGRGNFPPRFSGLQFPNYSSELNVNALELDDSALYLCASSSGTAEAFFGQGTRLTVV.

The chain recombines TRBV7-9 with TRBJ2-3; maybe TRBD2 (5 bases). The V gene lost 6 bases and the J gene lost 2 bases, with 15 bases spanning the gap. The germline V gene encodes CDR1 SEHNR and CDR2 FQNEAQ (reference sequence). CDR3 length: 15 amino acids. The CDR3 here is CASRSSSMHTDTQYF. The DNA of the CDR3 is TGTGCCAGCAGGTCCTCTAGCATGCACACAGATACGCAGTATTTT.

The V gene is TRBV2, the J gene TRBJ2-1; D not certain. Germline V CDR1 and CDR2: SNHLY, FYNNEI. The CDR3 is 15 amino acids. With 4 bases removed from V and 6 bases from J, the gap between germline ends came to 16 bases. DNA for the CDR3: TGTGCCAGCAGTGTCGGACCCTCCCGGGTCAATGAGCAGTTCTTC. It yields the protein CASSVGPSRVNEQFF. The full variable domain, rest sourced from reference TRBV2 and TRBJ2-1, is EPEVTQTPSHQVTQMGQEVILRCVPISNHLYFYWYRQILGQKVEFLVSFYNNEISEKSEIFDDQFSVERPDGSNFTLKIRSTKLEDSAMYFCASSVGPSRVNEQFFGPGTRLTVL.

The chain couples TRBV5-1 to TRBJ2-3, with D possibly TRBD1 on 6 matching bases. V was trimmed by 4 bases and J by 0 bases, leaving 9 bases between them. Germline loops: CDR1 SGHRS, CDR2 YFSETQ. The CDR3 consists of 14 residues. CDR3 DNA sequence: TGCGCCAGCAGCGGGGACATTAGCACAGATACGCAGTATTTT. This codes for CASSGDISTDTQYF.

In nucleotides, the CDR3 is TGTGCCAGCTCGGGAACATCCACCACCTATACCTACAATGAGCAGTTCTTC. Amino acid sequence: CASSGTSTTYTYNEQFF. The J gene is TRBJ2-1, the V gene TRBV18; D unclear. V was cut by 6 bases and J by 2 bases, with 20 bases left in between. CDR1 is KGHSH, CDR2 LQKENI, per germline. CDR3 length: 17 amino acids.

The V call is TRBV5-4, the J call TRBJ2-5, with TRBD2 identical over 10 bases. This CDR3 comprises 15 residues. Germline CDR1 and CDR2: SGHNT and YYREEE (reference sequence). V trimming: 0 bases; J trimming: 4 bases; junction bases outside the gene matches: 3. CDR3 sequence: CASSLALAGVETQYF. CDR3 nucleotide sequence: TGTGCCAGCAGCTTGGCCCTAGCGGGAGTAGAGACCCAGTACTTC.

The rearrangement links TRBV7-2 to TRBJ1-4; 7 nucleotides agree with TRBD1. Losses at the gene ends were 5 bases for V and 11 bases for J; bases not matched to a gene: 8. Germline CDR1 reads SGHTA; CDR2 reads FQGNSA. The CDR3 is made up of 13 amino acids. The CDR3 sequence is CASSIDRDGKLFF. As DNA, the CDR3 is TGTGCCAGCAGCATCGACAGGGATGGGAAACTGTTTTTT.

The gene calls are TRBV7-9 and TRBJ2-7; D might be TRBD1 or TRBD2, each matching 5 bases. Trimming pared 5 bases from V and 1 base from J, leaving 15 bases between. The V gene's germline CDR1 is SEHNR and CDR2 FQNEAQ (reference sequence). The CDR3 runs to 15 residues. The CDR3 DNA reads TGTGCCAGCAGCGCCCAGGGCCGGGATTCCTACGAGCAGTACTTC. This gives the protein CASSAQGRDSYEQYF.